This T cell receptor (beta chain) is from a study of monozygotic twins with cystic fibrosis. As for the study in general: With about 15 PCR cycles, barcoded libraries came from roughly 3 micrograms of fragmented DNA.

Profiling relied on immunoSEQ multiplex PCR, and the TCRdb table lists in-frame clones only, not all of them. The sample holds some 15,000 clones, around 83% seen once. The CDR3 has 15 residues. The germline V gene encodes CDR1 SGHVS and CDR2 FQNEAQ. V gave up 5 bases and J gave up 0 bases; unmatched junction bases: 5. The genes are TRBV7-8 and TRBJ1-1; 8 nucleotides align to TRBD1. Sequencing input: blood. This clonotype originated in a boy younger than 18 with cystic fibrosis. In DNA form, the CDR3 reads TGTGCCAGCAGCAGACAGGGGTCGATGAACACTGAAGCTTTCTTT. This sequence encodes CASSRQGSMNTEAFF.